These T cell receptor beta chains were read from a single sample in a study of regulatory T cells in long-lasting Graves disease. TCRdb itself ran the multiplex PCR reads through MiXCR, one entry per CDR3 protein. The top ten clones hold over 6% of a sample with about 470,000 distinct CDR3 sequences, roughly 21% of them seen once. The source was peripheral blood mononuclear cells (PBMCs), collected when the disease was refractory, from a patient treated with antithyroid drugs. The receptor source for this set is a female donor with Graves disease. CDR3s include the opening cysteine and the closing phenylalanine or tryptophan. A D gene is named only where the DNA matches it firmly. A clone size is listed for some rows: how often the clone was seen (once, few, many), or a class if it is expanded.

d_call j_call v_call clone_size cdr3_aa cdr3_nt
NA TRBJ1-2 TRBV2 many CASGRVDGYTF TGTGCCAGCGGGAGGGTTGACGGCTACACCTTC
NA TRBJ1-5 TRBV27 few CASSSGENQPQHF TGTGCCAGCAGCTCAGGGGAGAATCAGCCCCAGCATTTT
NA TRBJ1-1 TRBV5-4 few CASSPALSTRMNTEAFF TGTGCCAGCAGCCCGGCCCTCTCGACAAGGATGAACACTGAAGCTTTCTTT
NA TRBJ1-5 TRBV2 many CASNGGLDQPQHF TGTGCCAGCAATGGGGGATTGGATCAGCCCCAGCATTTT
NA TRBJ2-7 TRBV28 many CASSFQGPYEQYF TGTGCCAGCAGCTTTCAGGGTCCCTACGAGCAGTACTTC
NA TRBJ1-6 TRBV29-1 many CSRGGVNSPLHF TGCAGTCGGGGGGGGGTCAATTCACCCCTCCACTTT
NA TRBJ1-5 TRBV7-9 many CASIFRRHNQPQHF TGTGCCAGCATCTTCCGGCGGCACAATCAGCCCCAGCATTTT
TRBD2 TRBJ2-7 TRBV3-1 NA CASSQDPRTSGRPAYEQYF TGTGCCAGCAGCCAAGATCCGAGGACTAGCGGGAGGCCGGCTTACGAGCAGTACTTC
NA TRBJ1-2 TRBV5-1 NA CASSLVPAINGYTF TGCGCCAGCAGCTTGGTTCCGGCTATTAATGGCTACACCTTC
TRBD2 TRBJ2-5 TRBV19 NA CASSYPGGSTWETQYF TGTGCCAGTAGCTACCCAGGCGGGAGCACCTGGGAGACCCAGTACTTC
NA TRBJ2-7 TRBV19 once CASSIWGSGYEQYF TGTGCCAGTAGTATATGGGGGAGTGGGTACGAGCAGTACTTC
TRBD1 TRBJ2-7 TRBV20-1 many CSARPGQGREQYF TGCAGTGCTAGACCGGGACAGGGGAGAGAGCAGTACTTC
NA TRBJ1-4 TRBV30 few CAWRISGSVGEKLFF TGTGCCTGGAGGATCTCAGGAAGTGTAGGTGAAAAACTGTTTTTT
TRBD2 TRBJ2-2 TRBV30 NA CAWSTGTRGGELFF TGTGCCTGGAGTACGGGGACTAGAGGCGGGGAGCTGTTTTTT
NA TRBJ2-5 TRBV7-3 many CASSLEGQYQETQYF TGTGCCAGCAGCTTAGAGGGACAATACCAAGAGACCCAGTACTTC
TRBD1 TRBJ1-5 TRBV7-9 NA CASSSETGGGQPQHF TGTGCCAGCAGTTCAGAAACAGGGGGCGGGCAGCCCCAGCATTTT
NA TRBJ1-1 TRBV29-1 many CSVGQVLRAEAFF TGCAGCGTCGGACAAGTCCTAAGGGCTGAAGCTTTCTTT
NA TRBJ2-7 TRBV6-2/TRBV6-3 few CASRPPQGYEQYF TGTGCCAGCAGGCCCCCGCAGGGCTACGAGCAGTACTTC
NA TRBJ1-6 TRBV12-3/TRBV12-4 NA CASSQDWSGGYSPLHF TGTGCCAGCAGCCAAGATTGGTCGGGAGGATATTCACCCCTCCACTTT
NA TRBJ1-1 TRBV5-6 NA CASSQDFYGAVGTEAEAFF TGTGCCAGCAGCCAAGATTTTTACGGAGCGGTGGGCACCGAGGCTGAAGCTTTCTTT
TRBD1 TRBJ2-7 TRBV7-9 many CASSPPPPGQSYEQYF TGTGCCAGCAGCCCTCCCCCGCCGGGACAGTCCTACGAGCAGTACTTC
TRBD1 TRBJ1-2 TRBV5-6 few CASSRDRGFGYTF TGTGCCAGCAGCCGGGACAGGGGTTTCGGCTACACCTTC
TRBD1 TRBJ2-7 TRBV6-5 NA CASSYSGARSGTGGNEQYF TGTGCCAGCAGTTACTCAGGGGCGCGATCCGGGACAGGGGGAAACGAGCAGTACTTC
NA TRBJ1-5 TRBV5-1 NA CASSQGGPNQPQHF TGCGCCAGCAGCCAAGGGGGTCCCAATCAGCCCCAGCATTTT
NA TRBJ1-2 TRBV29-1 NA CSVEYTDYGYTF TGCAGCGTTGAGTACACGGACTATGGCTACACCTTC
NA TRBJ2-7 TRBV6-5 many CASSYDGSYEQYF TGTGCCAGCAGTTATGACGGATCCTACGAGCAGTACTTC
NA TRBJ2-5 TRBV7-9 NA CASTTTERETQYF TGTGCCAGCACCACAACAGAGCGAGAGACCCAGTACTTC
TRBD1 TRBJ2-7 TRBV15 many CATKGQVTYEQYF TGTGCCACCAAAGGACAGGTCACCTACGAGCAGTACTTC
TRBD1 TRBJ1-4 TRBV9 few CASSVEPGQGIMGEKLFF TGTGCCAGCAGCGTAGAGCCGGGACAGGGGATCATGGGGGAAAAACTGTTTTTT
TRBD1 TRBJ2-4 TRBV11-2 many CASSLEGQGYIQYF TGTGCCAGCAGCCTAGAGGGACAGGGGTACATTCAGTACTTC
NA TRBJ1-2 TRBV18 many CASSPLRGDGYTF TGTGCCAGCTCACCACTTCGAGGCGATGGCTACACCTTC
NA TRBJ2-3 TRBV9 NA CASSVAGYTDTQYF TGTGCCAGCAGCGTCGCCGGGTACACAGATACGCAGTATTTT
TRBD1 TRBJ1-5 TRBV27 NA CASSYQGAGQPQHF TGTGCCAGCAGTTATCAGGGGGCTGGTCAGCCCCAGCATTTT
TRBD1 TRBJ2-2 TRBV20-1 NA CSYGGPGTGVNTGELFF TGCTCCTACGGAGGTCCCGGGACAGGGGTGAACACCGGGGAGCTGTTTTTT
NA TRBJ1-2 TRBV28 many CTSSPPFGQGNYGYTF TGTACCAGCAGCCCCCCCTTCGGGCAGGGTAACTATGGCTACACCTTC
TRBD2 TRBJ2-7 TRBV12-3/TRBV12-4 many CASAQWGRDEQYF TGTGCCAGCGCCCAATGGGGGAGGGACGAGCAGTACTTC
TRBD1 TRBJ1-1 TRBV30 many CAWSEGQGGMAAFF TGTGCCTGGAGTGAGGGACAGGGAGGGATGGCAGCTTTCTTT
NA TRBJ1-5 TRBV28 many CATGWGAGSRNQPQHF TGTGCCACGGGGTGGGGGGCCGGGTCTCGCAATCAGCCCCAGCATTTT
NA TRBJ2-4 TRBV6-5 once CASSYSAKPAKNIQYF TGTGCCAGCAGTTACTCGGCCAAGCCGGCCAAAAACATTCAGTACTTC
NA TRBJ1-4 TRBV28 many CASSSQGLRLETNEKLFF TGTGCCAGCAGTTCACAGGGACTCAGACTTGAAACTAATGAAAAACTGTTTTTT
NA TRBJ2-1 TRBV28 NA CASSGAGRFDEQFF TGTGCCAGCAGCGGGGCAGGGAGATTCGATGAGCAGTTCTTC
NA TRBJ1-1 TRBV25-1 NA CATRLGGEAFF TGTGCCACCAGACTAGGGGGTGAAGCTTTCTTT
TRBD1 TRBJ1-4 TRBV5-4 NA CASSLRTGTNEKLFF TGTGCCAGCAGCTTGAGGACAGGGACTAATGAAAAACTGTTTTTT
NA TRBJ1-5 TRBV6-1 many CASSIREGNQPQHF TGTGCCAGCAGTATCAGGGAAGGCAATCAGCCCCAGCATTTT
TRBD2 TRBJ2-7 TRBV20-1 few CSASPGISAGGPYEQYF TGCAGTGCTAGTCCCGGTATTTCTGCGGGAGGGCCTTACGAGCAGTACTTC
TRBD1 TRBJ1-2 TRBV30 NA CAWRKTGSAYGYTF TGTGCCTGGAGAAAGACAGGGTCTGCCTATGGCTACACCTTC